This passage covers 14 T cell receptor beta chains from one sample sequenced in a study of identical twins. MiXCR, applied by TCRdb to the 5' RACE reads, yields one record per CDR3 protein. This table holds over 200,000 distinct CDR3 sequences, less than 10% found once. Sequenced: memory (CD45RO+) T cells sorted from blood. The source is a woman aged 18-35 years in good health.

This chain joins TRBV12-5 and TRBJ2-7; TRBD1 matches 8 bases. The CDR3 length is 13 residues. The germline CDR1 and CDR2 sequences are LGHNT and FRNRAP. V trimming: 7 bases; J trimming: 3 bases; junction bases outside the gene matches: 5. This CDR3 reads CASANGQGYEQYF. The CDR3 bases are TGTGCTAGTGCCAACGGACAGGGCTACGAGCAGTACTTC.

There are many counts of this clonotype. V usage is TRBV15 and J usage is TRBJ2-1; unclear D gene. Trimming took off 3 bases at V and 5 bases at J, with 5 bases between the two ends. The CDR3 is made up of 12 amino acids. The germline V gene encodes CDR1 LNHNV and CDR2 YYDKDF (reference sequence). CDR3 amino acids: CATSRTNNEQFF. The CDR3 DNA reads as TGTGCCACCAGCAGGACCAACAATGAGCAGTTCTTC.

This clonotype was seen at least ten times. The chain is built from TRBV12-3 or TRBV12-4 and TRBJ2-1; a possible D gene is TRBD2 (6 bases). This CDR3 has 11 residues. V lost 7 bases and J lost 8, with 9 bases in between. The CDR3 DNA reads as TGTGCCAGCACTGGGGGGTATGAGCAGTTCTTC. Translated, it gives CASTGGYEQFF.

This clonotype was seen a few times. V is TRBV5-5 and J is TRBJ2-7; D is unresolved. Germline assignment: CDR1 SGHKS and CDR2 YYEKEE (reference sequence). Trimming stripped 5 bases from V and 8 bases from J, with 11 bases between. The CDR3 contains 11 residues. The CDR3 bases are TGTGCCAGCAGATTCGATGGGCAGCAGTACTTC. It encodes CASRFDGQQYF.

This clonotype appeared a few times. J is TRBJ2-3 and V is TRBV2, with D unresolved. The CDR3 contains 11 residues. Germline assignment: CDR1 SNHLY and CDR2 FYNNEI. V was cut by 11 bases and J by 5 bases, with 11 bases left in between. CDR3 sequence (DNA): TGTGCCGGTTCAAATCAAGATACGCAGTATTTT. It codes for CAGSNQDTQYF.

This clonotype has a handful of counts. The CDR3 nucleotides read TGTGCCAGCAGCTTAGACCGACAGGGTAAAACTTTCTTT. It yields the protein CASSLDRQGKTFF. This chain uses TRBV11-2 with TRBJ1-1, with 7 bases that match TRBD1. CDR1 SGHAT and CDR2 FQNNGV come from the germline V gene. J was trimmed by 12 bases and V by 0 bases; bases with no gene match: 7. The CDR3 sequence is 13 residues long.

The chain couples TRBV1 to TRBJ2-3. TRBV1 is deemed a pseudogene. CDR3 size: 9 residues. CDR3 protein: CALTDTQYF. CDR3 bases: TGCGCTCTTACGGATACGCAGTATTTT.

This sequence joins TRBV30 and TRBJ1-1, with D possibly TRBD1 on 5 matching bases. The V and J ends lost 1 base and 6 bases respectively, with 9 bases between them. Germline V gene lookup returns CDR1 GTSNPN and CDR2 SVGIG (reference sequence). The CDR3 length is 12 residues. CDR3 coding DNA: TGTGCCTGGAGTGAGGGGTCGGCTGAAGCTTTCTTT. This translates into CAWSEGSAEAFF.

This chain uses TRBV9 with TRBJ1-2; 8 bases agree with TRBD1. With 4 bases clipped from V and 2 bases from J, the junction kept 4 bases outside the gene matches. Per the germline V gene, CDR1 is SGDLS and CDR2 is YYNGEE. The CDR3 is 14 amino acids. CDR3 nucleotides: TGTGCCAGCAGCCGGGGACAGGTGAACTATGGCTACACCTTC. Translation: CASSRGQVNYGYTF.

This clonotype was counted a few times. The chain couples TRBV11-2 to TRBJ2-7, with 11 positions matching TRBD2. CDR3 length: 19 amino acids. Germline V CDR1 and CDR2: SGHAT, FQNNGV. Trimming cost V 5 bases and J 2 bases; bases outside gene matches: 17. CDR3: CASSPLTKVAGGAAYEQYF. CDR3 sequence (DNA): TGTGCCAGCAGCCCCCTCACAAAGGTAGCGGGAGGGGCCGCCTACGAGCAGTACTTC.

This clonotype was seen at least ten times. The chain joins TRBV20-1 to TRBJ1-5; 7 bases map to TRBD1. V shed 4 bases, J shed 4 bases, and the junction held 4 bases outside the gene matches. This CDR3 has 13 amino acids. Germline CDR1 is DFQATT and CDR2 is SNEGSKA (reference sequence). CDR3 sequence: CSANRGLNQPQHF. The CDR3 nucleotides are TGCAGTGCTAACAGGGGCCTTAATCAGCCCCAGCATTTT.

Many counts were recorded for this clonotype. V gene TRBV11-2 combines with J gene TRBJ1-3; unclear D gene. The length of the CDR3 is 12 residues. V lost 2 bases, J lost 9 bases, and 8 bases lay in between. The germline V gene encodes CDR1 SGHAT and CDR2 FQNNGV. In nucleotides, the CDR3 is TGTGCCAGCAGCTTACCCAGAAGCACCATATATTTT. Translating it yields CASSLPRSTIYF.

The CDR3 protein is CSAPPGLANNEQFF. CDR3 nucleotide sequence: TGCAGTGCCCCCCCGGGACTAGCAAACAATGAGCAGTTCTTC. The chain combines TRBV20-1 with TRBJ2-1; TRBD2 matches 9 bases. CDR1 and CDR2 from the germline V gene are DFQATT and SNEGSKA (reference sequence). The CDR3 runs to 14 residues. J gave up 5 bases and V 6 bases, and 8 bases lay outside the gene matches.

The rearrangement uses TRBV5-1 and TRBJ2-2, with D uncertain. V lost 1 base to trimming and J lost 0 bases, with 7 bases between them. Per germline, CDR1 SGHRS and CDR2 YFSETQ. The length of the CDR3 is 15 residues. CDR3 sequence: CASSLRTPNTGELFF. In DNA, the CDR3 is TGCGCCAGCAGCTTGAGGACCCCGAACACCGGGGAGCTGTTTTTT.